This record concerns one T cell receptor (beta chain) sequence. Its antigen is not known. The source of the sample is a study of T cell repertoires in cytomegalovirus infection. V lost 4 bases and J lost 7, with 17 bases in between. The length of the CDR3 is 16 residues. Germline-derived CDR1 and CDR2 are SNHLY and FYNNEI. Study-wide results and caveats: CMV-specific TCR beta clonotypes restricted by HLA-C dominated the ex vivo response. Cumulative frequency of public TCR beta families picked out carriers of CMV plus the relevant HLA.

A single record per CDR3 protein comes from TCRdb applying MiXCR to the reads. The sample has just over 450,000 distinct CDR3 sequences; 42% are singletons. V gene TRBV2 combines with J gene TRBJ1-6; D unclear. The clonotype originates from a human donor in good health (CMV status not recorded). Some clones in this sample may be carry-over from other donors' samples. Source: cultured PBMCs, taken from culture after CMV antigen stimulation. CDR3 nucleotides: TGTGCCAGCAGTGGTAGCCCTCGCGGGAGAAATTCACCCCTCCACTTT. It translates to CASSGSPRGRNSPLHF.